A single TCR beta chain is shown here with its context. Antigen: not known. The source of the sample is a study of cytomegalovirus exposure and HLA in healthy donors. General observations from the study: Later work showed greater clonal expansion in HLA-associated TCR beta chains than in equally common others. Earlier analysis looked at TCR beta V segments, and most were productive about 87% or about 30% of the time. Some V segments (TRBV6-2 and TRBV6-3 among them) were excluded as indistinguishable. Common viral pathogens were later found to be apparently linked to several of the most significant clusters.

CDR3 size: 15 residues. Trimming cost V 6 bases and J 3 bases, with 12 bases left between them. Germline assignment: CDR1 LNHNV and CDR2 YYDKDF (reference sequence). PCR amplification relied on 60 Vbeta primers (plus 13 Jbeta primers). Data came from immunoSEQ multiplex PCR; TCRdb stores just in-frame clones and leaves some out. The sample comprises some 190,000 clones, around 80% of which are singletons, and about 2.1% rests with the top ten. Specimen: PBMCs. The chain joins TRBV15 to TRBJ2-6; possibly TRBD2 for D (5 bases). The TCR sequence derives from a young woman in good health and CMV-seronegative. The CDR3 is CATSTGYGGANVLTF. In DNA, the CDR3 is TGTGCCACCAGTACGGGGTACGGTGGGGCCAACGTCCTGACTTTC.